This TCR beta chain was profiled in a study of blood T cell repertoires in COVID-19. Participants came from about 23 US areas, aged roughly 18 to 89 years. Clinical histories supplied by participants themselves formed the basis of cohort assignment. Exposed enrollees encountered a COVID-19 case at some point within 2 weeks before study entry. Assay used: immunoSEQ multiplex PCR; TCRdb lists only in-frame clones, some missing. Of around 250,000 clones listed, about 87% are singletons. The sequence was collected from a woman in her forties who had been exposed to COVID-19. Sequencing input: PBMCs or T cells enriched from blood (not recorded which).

CDR3 loop: CVRSLALRRGQNIYEQYF. CDR3 coding DNA: TGTGTCAGAAGCTTAGCGCTTCGTAGGGGACAGAATATCTACGAGCAGTACTTC. The J gene is TRBJ2-7, the V gene TRBV7-5; TRBD1 was called by the table and not checked on the DNA. TRBV7-5 is flagged as a pseudogene. CDR3 size: 18 residues.